The clone carrying this T cell receptor beta chain appeared a few times. As yet, its antigen is unknown. This specimen belongs to a study of T cell responses to AZD1222 COVID-19 vaccine. Study at large: Second doses were pooled across both intervals (about 4 or about 12 weeks).

Study observations and caveats: Researchers report vaccine-associated CD4 TCRs spanning spike, with dominance at 160-218 and 743-854. All repertoire sampling was performed exclusively after the peak T cell response. The sample set comprised mostly white British donors with more females, and clonal diversity was possibly underestimated.

TCRdb's copy holds only in-frame clones and misses some; the assay was immunoSEQ multiplex PCR. The repertoire holds 65,000 to 80,000 clones, with about 88% as singletons. The CDR3 loop spans 13 amino acids. V gave up 7 bases and J gave up 5 bases, with 14 bases separating them. Germline CDR1 and CDR2: SNHLY and FYNNEI. This sequence joins TRBV2 and TRBJ1-1, with D possibly TRBD1 on 6 matching bases. The input for sequencing was peripheral blood, taken on day 0 of AZD1222 vaccination. The source of this sequence is an adult in good health. In DNA, the CDR3 is TGTGCCAGCATGCAGGGGCGGTTGACTGAAGCTTTCTTT. Translating gives CASMQGRLTEAFF.